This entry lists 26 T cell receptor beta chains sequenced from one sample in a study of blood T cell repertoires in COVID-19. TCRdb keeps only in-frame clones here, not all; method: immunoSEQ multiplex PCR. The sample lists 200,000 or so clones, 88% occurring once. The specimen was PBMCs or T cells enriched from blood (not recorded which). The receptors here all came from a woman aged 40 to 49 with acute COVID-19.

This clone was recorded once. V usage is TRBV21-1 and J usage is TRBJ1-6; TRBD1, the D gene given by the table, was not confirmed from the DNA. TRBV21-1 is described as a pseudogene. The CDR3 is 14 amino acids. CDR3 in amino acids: CASSDRDRNSPLHF. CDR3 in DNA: TGTGCCAGCAGCGACCGGGACAGAAATTCACCCCTCCACTTT.

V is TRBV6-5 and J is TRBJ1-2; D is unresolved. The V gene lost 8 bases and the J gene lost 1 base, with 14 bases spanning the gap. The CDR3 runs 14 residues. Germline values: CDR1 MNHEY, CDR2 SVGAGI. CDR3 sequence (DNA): TGTGCCAGCTCCCTGAGGTTGAGTAACTATGGCTACACCTTC. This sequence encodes CASSLRLSNYGYTF.

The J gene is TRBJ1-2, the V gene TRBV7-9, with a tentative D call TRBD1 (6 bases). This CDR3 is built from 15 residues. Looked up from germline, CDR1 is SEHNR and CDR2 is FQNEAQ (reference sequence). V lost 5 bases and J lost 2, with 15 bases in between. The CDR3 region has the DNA TGTGCCAGCAGCCAAACAATGACAGGAAACTATGGCTACACCTTC. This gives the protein CASSQTMTGNYGYTF.

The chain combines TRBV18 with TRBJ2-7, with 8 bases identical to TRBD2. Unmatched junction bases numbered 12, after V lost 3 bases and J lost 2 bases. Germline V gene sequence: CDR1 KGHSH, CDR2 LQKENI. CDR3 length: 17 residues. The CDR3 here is CASSPGRAGVTTYEQYV. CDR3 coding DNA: TGTGCCAGCTCACCCGGACGAGCGGGAGTAACAACCTACGAGCAGTACGTC.

The DNA of the CDR3 is TGTGCCAGCAGCTTAGGGACTAGAACCTACAATGAGCAGTTCTTC. It yields the protein CASSLGTRTYNEQFF. The chain recombines TRBV7-2 with TRBJ2-1, with TRBD2 matching over 7 bases. J gave up 2 bases and V 1 base, and 2 bases lay outside the gene matches. The germline gives CDR1 SGHTA, CDR2 FQGNSA. The CDR3 has 15 amino acids.

CDR3 residues: CASSPYRGTGNTIYF. CDR3 DNA sequence: TGTGCCAGCTCACCCTATCGGGGTACTGGAAACACCATATATTTT. The chain recombines TRBV18 with TRBJ1-3; unclear D gene. V lost 3 bases, J lost 2 bases, and 11 bases lay in between. This CDR3 is built from 15 residues. In germline, CDR1 is KGHSH, CDR2 LQKENI.

CDR3 sequence (DNA): TGTGCTAGTGGCCCCGGGACGAAGGGAGGAGAGACCCAGTACTTC. Encoded protein: CASGPGTKGGETQYF. The rearrangement links TRBV12-5 to TRBJ2-5, with D maybe TRBD2 (6 bases). Trimming took off 6 bases at V and 4 bases at J, with 18 bases between the two ends. This CDR3 has 15 residues. Germline-derived CDR1 and CDR2 are LGHNT and FRNRAP.

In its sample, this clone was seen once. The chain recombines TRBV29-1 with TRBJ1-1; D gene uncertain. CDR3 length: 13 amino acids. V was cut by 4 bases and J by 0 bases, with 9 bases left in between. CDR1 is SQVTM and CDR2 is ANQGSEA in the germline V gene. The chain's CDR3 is CSVVSHLNTEAFF. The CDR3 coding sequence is TGCAGCGTTGTTTCCCATTTGAACACTGAAGCTTTCTTT.

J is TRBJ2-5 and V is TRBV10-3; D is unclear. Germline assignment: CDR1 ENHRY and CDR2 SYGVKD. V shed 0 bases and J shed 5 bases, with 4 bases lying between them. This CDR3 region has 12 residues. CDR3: CAISESSETQYF. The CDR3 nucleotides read TGTGCCATCAGTGAGTCTTCGGAGACCCAGTACTTC.

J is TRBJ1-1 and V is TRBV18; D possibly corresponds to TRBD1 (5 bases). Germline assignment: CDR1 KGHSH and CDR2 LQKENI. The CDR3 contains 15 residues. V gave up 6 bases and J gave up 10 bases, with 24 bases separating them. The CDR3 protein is CASSLKHEAGGGAFF. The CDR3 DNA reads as TGTGCCAGCTCCCTAAAACACGAAGCCGGGGGTGGAGCTTTCTTT.

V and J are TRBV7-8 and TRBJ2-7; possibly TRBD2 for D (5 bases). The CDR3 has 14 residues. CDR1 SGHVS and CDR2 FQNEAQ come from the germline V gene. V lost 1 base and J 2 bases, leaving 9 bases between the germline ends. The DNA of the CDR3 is TGTGCCAGCAGCTTAGGCGCGGGCCCCTACGAGCAGTACGTC. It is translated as CASSLGAGPYEQYV.

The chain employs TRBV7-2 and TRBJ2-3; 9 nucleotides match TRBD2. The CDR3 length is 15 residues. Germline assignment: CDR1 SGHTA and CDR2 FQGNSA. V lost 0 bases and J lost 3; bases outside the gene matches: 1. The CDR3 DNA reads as TGTGCCAGCAGCTTAGCTAGCGGGAGAACAGATACGCAGTATTTT. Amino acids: CASSLASGRTDTQYF. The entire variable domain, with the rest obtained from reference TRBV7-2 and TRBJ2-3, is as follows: GAGVSQSPSNKVTEKGKDVELRCDPISGHTALYWYRQSLGQGLEFLIYFQGNSAPDKSGLPSDRFSAERTGGSVSTLTIQRTQQEDSAVYLCASSLASGRTDTQYFGPGTRLTVL.

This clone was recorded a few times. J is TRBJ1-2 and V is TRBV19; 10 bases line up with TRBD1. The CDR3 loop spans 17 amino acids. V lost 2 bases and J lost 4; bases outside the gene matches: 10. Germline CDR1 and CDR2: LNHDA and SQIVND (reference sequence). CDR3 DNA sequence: TGTGCCAGTAGTATATCTGGGACAGGGGATGAAGGCTATGGCTACACCTTC. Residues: CASSISGTGDEGYGYTF.

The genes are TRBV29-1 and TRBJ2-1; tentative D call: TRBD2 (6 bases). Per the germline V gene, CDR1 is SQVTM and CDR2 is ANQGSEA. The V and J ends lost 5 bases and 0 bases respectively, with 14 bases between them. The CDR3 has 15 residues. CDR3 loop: CSVPRRGRSYNEQFF. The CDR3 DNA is TGCAGCGTTCCCCGGCGGGGCCGCTCCTACAATGAGCAGTTCTTC.

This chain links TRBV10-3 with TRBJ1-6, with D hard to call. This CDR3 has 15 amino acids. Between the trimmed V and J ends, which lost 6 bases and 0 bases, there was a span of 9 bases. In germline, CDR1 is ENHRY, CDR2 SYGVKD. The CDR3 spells CAIRARDSYNSPLHF. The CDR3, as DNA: TGTGCCATCAGAGCTCGGGACTCCTATAATTCACCCCTCCACTTT.

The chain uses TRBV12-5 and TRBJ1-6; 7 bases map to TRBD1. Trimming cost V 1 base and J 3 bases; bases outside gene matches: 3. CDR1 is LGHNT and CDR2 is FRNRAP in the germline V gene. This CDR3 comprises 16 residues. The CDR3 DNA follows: TGTGCTAGTGGTTTGGAGACAGGGCACTATAATTCACCCCTCCACTTT. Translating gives CASGLETGHYNSPLHF.

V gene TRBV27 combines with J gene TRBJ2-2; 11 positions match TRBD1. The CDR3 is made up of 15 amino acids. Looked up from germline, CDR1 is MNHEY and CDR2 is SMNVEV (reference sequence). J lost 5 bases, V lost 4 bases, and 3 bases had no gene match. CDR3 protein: CASSWTGGKTGELFF. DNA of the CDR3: TGTGCCAGCAGTTGGACAGGGGGCAAGACCGGGGAGCTGTTTTTT.

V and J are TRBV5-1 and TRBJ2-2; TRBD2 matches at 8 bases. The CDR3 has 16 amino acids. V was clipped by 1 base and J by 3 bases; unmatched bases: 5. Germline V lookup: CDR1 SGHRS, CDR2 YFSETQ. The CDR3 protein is CASSLITSGYTGELFF. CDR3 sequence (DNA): TGCGCCAGCAGCTTGATCACTAGCGGCTACACCGGGGAGCTGTTTTTT.

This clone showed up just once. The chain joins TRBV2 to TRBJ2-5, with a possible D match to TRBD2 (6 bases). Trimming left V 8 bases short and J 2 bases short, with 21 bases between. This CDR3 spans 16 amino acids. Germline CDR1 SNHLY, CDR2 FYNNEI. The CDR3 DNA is TGTGCCAGCGGACGGGGTCTTAGCGGAACTCAAGAGACCCAGTACTTC. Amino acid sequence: CASGRGLSGTQETQYF.

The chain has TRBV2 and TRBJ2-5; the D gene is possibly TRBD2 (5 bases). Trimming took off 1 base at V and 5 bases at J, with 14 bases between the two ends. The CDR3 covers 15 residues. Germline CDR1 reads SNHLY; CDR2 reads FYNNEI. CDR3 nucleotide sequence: TGTGCCAGCAGTGAAGTAGCAAGCCCGGGGGAGACCCAGTACTTC. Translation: CASSEVASPGETQYF.

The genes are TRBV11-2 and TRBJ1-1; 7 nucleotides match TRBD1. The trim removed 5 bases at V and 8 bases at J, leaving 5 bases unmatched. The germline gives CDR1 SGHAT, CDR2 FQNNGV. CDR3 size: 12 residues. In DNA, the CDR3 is TGTGCCAGCAGCAGGGGACAGTTCGAAGCTTTCTTT. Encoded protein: CASSRGQFEAFF.

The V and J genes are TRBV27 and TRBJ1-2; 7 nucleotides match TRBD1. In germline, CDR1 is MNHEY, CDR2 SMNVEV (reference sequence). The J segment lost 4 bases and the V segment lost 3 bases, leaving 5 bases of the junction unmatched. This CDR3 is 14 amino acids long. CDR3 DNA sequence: TGTGCCAGCAGTTTTCTCGCAGGGGGCTATGGCTACACCTTC. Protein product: CASSFLAGGYGYTF.

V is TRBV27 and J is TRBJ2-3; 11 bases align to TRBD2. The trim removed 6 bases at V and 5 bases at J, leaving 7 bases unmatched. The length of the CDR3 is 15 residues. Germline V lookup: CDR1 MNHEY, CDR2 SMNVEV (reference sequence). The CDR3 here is CASSRLAGGVDTQYF. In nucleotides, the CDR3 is TGTGCCAGCAGCCGTCTAGCGGGAGGAGTAGATACGCAGTATTTT.

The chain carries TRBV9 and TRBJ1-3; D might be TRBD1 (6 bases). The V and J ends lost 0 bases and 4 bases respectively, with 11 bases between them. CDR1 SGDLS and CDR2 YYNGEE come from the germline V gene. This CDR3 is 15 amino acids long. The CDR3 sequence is CASSVVGAQGNTIYF. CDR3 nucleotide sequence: TGTGCCAGCAGCGTAGTGGGGGCGCAGGGAAACACCATATATTTT.

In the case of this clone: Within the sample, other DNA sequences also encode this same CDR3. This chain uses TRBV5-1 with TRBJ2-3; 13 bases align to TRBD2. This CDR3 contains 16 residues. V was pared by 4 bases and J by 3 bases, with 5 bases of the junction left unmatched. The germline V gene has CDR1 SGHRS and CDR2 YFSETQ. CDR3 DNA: TGCGCCAGCAGCCTAGGGACTAGCGGGGCTACAGATACGCAGTATTTT. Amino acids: CASSLGTSGATDTQYF.

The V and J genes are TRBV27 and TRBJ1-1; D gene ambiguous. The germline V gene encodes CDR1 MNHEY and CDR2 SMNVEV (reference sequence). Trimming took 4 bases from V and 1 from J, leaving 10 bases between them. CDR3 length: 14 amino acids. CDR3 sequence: CASSSGRGNTEAFF. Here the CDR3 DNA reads TGTGCCAGCAGTTCTGGGCGTGGGAACACTGAAGCTTTCTTT.